This entry lists 32 T cell receptor beta chains sequenced from one sample in a study of shared clonotypes between healthy human individuals. Repertoires were generated with immunoSEQ multiplex PCR, while TCRdb's copy carries only in-frame clones and drops some. The sample carries about 1.5 million clones, 98% recorded once. The sample consisted of naive CD4+ T cells sorted from blood. Subset of the sample: CD45RA+ positively selected. These receptors all stem from a man aged 25 to 40 in good health.

Points on this clone: Other DNA sequences of this sample code for an identical CDR3. V is TRBV27 and J is TRBJ2-1, with 10 bases lining up with TRBD2. The CDR3 contains 16 residues. Trimming removed 0 bases from V and 4 bases from J; junction bases left unmatched: 3. Germline values: CDR1 MNHEY, CDR2 SMNVEV (reference sequence). CDR3 loop: CASSLSRLAGYNEQFF. DNA of the CDR3: TGTGCCAGCAGTTTATCCAGACTAGCGGGTTACAATGAGCAGTTCTTC.

The chain employs TRBV28 and TRBJ2-3, with 11 bases matching TRBD2. Germline values: CDR1 MDHEN, CDR2 SYDVKM. The CDR3 spans 15 residues. V trimming: 3 bases; J trimming: 6 bases; junction bases outside the gene matches: 5. The CDR3 nucleotides read TGTGCCAGCAGTTTGCCGTCTAGCGGGAGGGATACGCAGTATTTT. Translation: CASSLPSSGRDTQYF.

V gene TRBV29-1 combines with J gene TRBJ2-5; 7 nucleotides match TRBD1. V lost 7 bases and J lost 3; bases outside the gene matches: 5. Germline CDR1 reads SQVTM; CDR2 reads ANQGSEA. This CDR3 contains 12 residues. The CDR3, as DNA: TGCAGCGGGGGACAGACAGAAGAGACCCAGTACTTC. Its protein product is CSGGQTEETQYF.

J is TRBJ1-1 and V is TRBV5-1, with D tentatively TRBD1 (5 bases). The V end was cut by 0 bases, the J end by 4 bases, with 16 bases between. This CDR3 contains 16 residues. CDR1 is SGHRS and CDR2 is YFSETQ in the germline V gene. CDR3 bases: TGCGCCAGCAGCTTGGCTCTTAAGGGGTTGGGCACTGAAGCTTTCTTT. The encoded protein is CASSLALKGLGTEAFF. Variable domain in full (rest from reference TRBV5-1 and TRBJ1-1): KAGVTQTPRYLIKTRGQQVTLSCSPISGHRSVSWYQQTPGQGLQFLFEYFSETQRNKGNFPGRFSGRQFSNSRSEMNVSTLELGDSALYLCASSLALKGLGTEAFFGQGTRLTVV.

The chain is built from TRBV7-4 and TRBJ2-7; D is ambiguous. CDR3 length: 10 amino acids. Between the trimmed V and J ends, which lost 4 bases and 4 bases, there was a span of 2 bases. The germline V gene has CDR1 SGHVT and CDR2 SQSDAQ. The CDR3 loop is CASSSYEQYF. DNA for the CDR3: TGTGCCAGCAGCTCGTACGAGCAGTACTTC.

This chain connects TRBV5-6 to TRBJ2-2; 9 nucleotides line up with TRBD1. Germline V gene data show CDR1 as SGHDT and CDR2 as YYEEEE. V shed 4 bases, J shed 4 bases, and the junction held 17 bases outside the gene matches. This CDR3 is built from 19 residues. CDR3 nucleotide sequence: TGTGCCAGCAGCCGACCGGGACAGGGTCCCCCTACGTTCACCGGGGAGCTGTTTTTT. It specifies CASSRPGQGPPTFTGELFF.

This sequence joins TRBV6-1 and TRBJ2-7; 12 nucleotides match TRBD1. Germline V gives CDR1 MNHNS, CDR2 SASEGT. CDR3 size: 14 residues. V was clipped by 7 bases and J by 5 bases; unmatched bases: 6. The CDR3 region has the DNA TGTGCCAGCAAGACCGGGACAGGGGGCAACGAGCAGTACTTC. Translated, it gives CASKTGTGGNEQYF.

V usage is TRBV6-4 and J usage is TRBJ2-1; a weak D match, TRBD2 (5 bases). With 5 bases removed from V and 7 bases from J, the gap between germline ends came to 18 bases. CDR1 MRHNA and CDR2 SNTAGT come from the germline V gene. This CDR3 region has 15 residues. DNA for the CDR3: TGTGCCAGCAGTCAATCGGGGAGTAAGATTAATGAGCAGTTCTTC. Its protein is CASSQSGSKINEQFF.

V usage is TRBV19 and J usage is TRBJ2-7; D is unclear. The CDR3 has 15 residues. With 1 base removed from V and 1 base from J, the gap between germline ends came to 11 bases. Germline assignment: CDR1 LNHDA and CDR2 SQIVND (reference sequence). DNA for the CDR3: TGTGCCAGTAGTATAGTGGGTGGCACTTCCTACGAGCAGTACTTC. It translates to CASSIVGGTSYEQYF.

The CDR3, as DNA: TGTGCCAGCAGCGAGAACTGGGAAGATACGCAGTATTTT. Residues: CASSENWEDTQYF. V and J are TRBV9 and TRBJ2-3; D is unresolved. CDR1 is SGDLS and CDR2 is YYNGEE in the germline V gene. The germline V and J ends were trimmed by 3 bases and 5 bases, with 10 bases remaining between them. This CDR3 spans 13 amino acids.

The chain joins TRBV20-1 to TRBJ2-1; D gene ambiguous. The CDR3 consists of 10 residues. Germline V gene lookup returns CDR1 DFQATT and CDR2 SNEGSKA (reference sequence). V lost 6 bases and J 8 bases, leaving 8 bases between the germline ends. CDR3 DNA: TGCAGTGCGACCTTGGATGAGCAGTTCTTC. Translating it yields CSATLDEQFF.

This clone was picked up one time. The chain combines TRBV6-5 with TRBJ2-5, with 11 bases lining up with TRBD2. Germline CDR1 reads MNHEY; CDR2 reads SVGAGI. This CDR3 contains 14 residues. V was pared by 5 bases and J by 5 bases, with 4 bases of the junction left unmatched. CDR3 coding DNA: TGTGCCAGCAGTAGACTAGCGGGACGGGAGACCCAGTACTTC. Protein sequence: CASSRLAGRETQYF.

This clone was found once. V and J are TRBV7-8 and TRBJ2-7; 7 bases align to TRBD2. V dropped 5 bases and J dropped 4; count of bases not matched to a gene: 5. Germline values: CDR1 SGHVS, CDR2 FQNEAQ. The CDR3 length is 13 residues. This chain's CDR3 is CASSRERGYEQYF. The CDR3 region has the DNA TGTGCCAGCAGCCGTGAGCGGGGTTACGAGCAGTACTTC.

The chain carries TRBV7-9 and TRBJ2-7, with no clear D. V dropped 10 bases and J dropped 0 bases, with 19 bases sitting between them. Per germline, CDR1 SEHNR and CDR2 FQNEAQ (reference sequence). The CDR3 spans 15 residues. CDR3 nucleotides: TGTGCCACCGACCTCGACCCAGCGAGCTCCTACGAGCAGTACTTC. Residues: CATDLDPASSYEQYF.

This chain joins TRBV4-3 and TRBJ2-3; D is perhaps TRBD2 (5 bases). Germline V gives CDR1 LGHNA, CDR2 YSLEER. This CDR3 has 17 amino acids. Between the trimmed V and J ends, which lost 0 bases and 2 bases, there was a span of 15 bases. The CDR3 is CASSQDLPSGYTDTQYF. The CDR3 nucleotides are TGCGCCAGCAGCCAAGATTTGCCCTCGGGGTACACAGATACGCAGTATTTT.

About this clone: In the same sample, other DNA sequences code for this CDR3. V and J are TRBV28 and TRBJ2-3; no definite D call. The CDR3 loop spans 12 amino acids. Germline loops: CDR1 MDHEN, CDR2 SYDVKM. V gave up 5 bases and J gave up 3 bases, with 6 bases separating them. CDR3 region: CASSTPTDTQYF. The CDR3 DNA reads TGTGCCAGCAGTACCCCGACAGATACGCAGTATTTT.

This sequence joins TRBV19 and TRBJ2-3; D gene unclear. The CDR3 has 14 residues. Trimming removed 1 base at V and 2 bases at J, with 7 bases between. Germline V gene lookup returns CDR1 LNHDA and CDR2 SQIVND (reference sequence). CDR3 region: CASSIARYTDTQYF. CDR3 nucleotides: TGTGCCAGTAGTATAGCCAGGTACACAGATACGCAGTATTTT.

The chain links TRBV28 to TRBJ1-5; TRBD1 agrees at 7 bases. This CDR3 comprises 16 residues. CDR1 is MDHEN and CDR2 is SYDVKM in the germline V gene. Germline trimming cut 5 bases from V and 0 bases from J; bases unmatched to any gene: 7. This CDR3 reads CASSPGQYNSNQPQHF. The CDR3 DNA reads TGTGCCAGCAGTCCGGGACAGTATAATAGCAATCAGCCCCAGCATTTT.

This clone has a single count. The chain carries TRBV2 and TRBJ2-2; D perhaps matches TRBD2 (6 bases). Trimming shortened V by 7 bases and J by 4 bases, and 13 bases separated the two germline ends. CDR3 length: 14 residues. Germline CDR1 SNHLY, CDR2 FYNNEI. The CDR3 is CASKRDWRTGELFF. The CDR3 nucleotides read TGTGCCAGCAAACGGGACTGGCGCACCGGGGAGCTGTTTTTT.

V is TRBV19 and J is TRBJ1-2; the match to TRBD1 covers 9 bases. The CDR3 is 16 residues long. Trimming took 3 bases from V and 7 from J; bases not matched to a gene: 12. Germline CDR1 is LNHDA and CDR2 is SQIVND (reference sequence). CDR3 sequence: CASSIRRGQGSAGYTF. The CDR3 DNA reads as TGTGCCAGTAGTATTCGACGGGGACAGGGCTCAGCTGGCTACACCTTC.

The chain carries TRBV19 and TRBJ1-5; 7 bases are shared with TRBD1. V dropped 3 bases and J dropped 4; count of bases not matched to a gene: 6. The length of the CDR3 is 15 residues. Germline CDR1 is LNHDA and CDR2 is SQIVND (reference sequence). CDR3 nucleotides: TGTGCCAGTAGTATTGAGGGGGCGCGTAATCAGCCCCAGCATTTT. Its protein product is CASSIEGARNQPQHF.

This chain joins TRBV15 and TRBJ2-1, with 8 positions matching TRBD2. CDR1 is LNHNV and CDR2 is YYDKDF in the germline V gene (reference sequence). V lost 1 base, J lost 6 bases, and 5 bases stayed unmatched. The CDR3 spans 15 residues. The CDR3 coding sequence is TGTGCCACCAGCAGAGGATCCCTAGCGGGCAATGAGCAGTTCTTC. This gives the protein CATSRGSLAGNEQFF.

The CDR3 DNA reads TGCGCCAGCAGTGAGTCAGGGTCCGACTCACAGTATTTT. It codes for CASSESGSDSQYF. J is TRBJ2-3 and V is TRBV10-1; D not resolved. The CDR3 has 13 amino acids. Germline V CDR1 and CDR2: WNHNN, SYGVQD (reference sequence). Trimming cost V 0 bases and J 12 bases, with 13 bases left between them.

This chain links TRBV9 with TRBJ1-1, with 7 bases lining up with TRBD1. The CDR3 runs to 15 residues. The germline V gene has CDR1 SGDLS and CDR2 YYNGEE. V gave up 3 bases and J gave up 1 base; unmatched junction bases: 6. The CDR3 protein is CASSAGQPKNTEAFF. The CDR3 DNA reads TGTGCCAGCAGCGCGGGACAGCCGAAGAACACTGAAGCTTTCTTT.

The V gene is TRBV9, the J gene TRBJ2-1; 7 bases are a match to TRBD2. Germline V CDR1 and CDR2: SGDLS, YYNGEE. This CDR3 is built from 14 residues. V lost 4 bases and J lost 1; bases outside the gene matches: 2. Written as DNA, the CDR3 is TGTGCCAGCAGCTTTAGCGGGTCCTACAATGAGCAGTTCTTC. Its translation: CASSFSGSYNEQFF. The whole variable domain, remainder taken from reference TRBV9 and TRBJ2-1, is DSGVTQTPKHLITATGQRVTLRCSPRSGDLSVYWYQQSLDQGLQFLIQYYNGEERAKGNILERFSAQQFPDLHSELNLSSLELGDSALYFCASSFSGSYNEQFFGPGTRLTVL.

This clone was counted a single time. This chain connects TRBV10-2 to TRBJ2-7; TRBD1 or TRBD2 may be the D gene (5 bases each). V was trimmed by 8 bases and J by 5 bases, leaving 19 bases between them. Germline CDR1 reads WSHSY; CDR2 reads SAAADI. The CDR3 totals 14 residues. CDR3 protein: CASEGTQGPHEQYF. The CDR3 DNA sequence: TGCGCCAGCGAAGGGACCCAGGGCCCCCACGAGCAGTACTTC.

This chain connects TRBV29-1 to TRBJ2-6; D unresolved. V was shortened by 1 base and J by 0 bases, with 22 bases between the two germline ends. Germline loops: CDR1 SQVTM, CDR2 ANQGSEA. CDR3 size: 20 residues. The CDR3 here is CSVEGTAQLSPSSGANVLTF. The DNA for the CDR3 is TGCAGCGTTGAAGGAACGGCACAATTGTCCCCTAGCTCTGGGGCCAACGTCCTGACTTTC.

The genes are TRBV13 and TRBJ1-4, with a weak D call TRBD1 (6 bases). Germline V gene data show CDR1 as PRHDT and CDR2 as FYEKMQ (reference sequence). The CDR3 is made up of 14 amino acids. The V end lost 0 bases, the J end lost 10 bases, and 12 bases lay between the germline ends. CDR3 in amino acids: CASSLGGGDGKLFF. The DNA for the CDR3 is TGTGCCAGCAGCTTAGGAGGGGGTGATGGAAAACTGTTTTTT.

The chain couples TRBV29-1 to TRBJ1-2, with no clear D. Deletions cut 3 bases from V and 8 bases from J, with 10 bases between. In germline, CDR1 is SQVTM, CDR2 ANQGSEA. This CDR3 is 11 amino acids long. CDR3 protein: CSVELGIGYTF. CDR3 DNA sequence: TGCAGCGTTGAGTTGGGGATCGGCTACACCTTC. The variable domain in full, with the rest retrieved from reference TRBV29-1 and TRBJ1-2, is SAVISQKPSRDICQRGTSLTIQCQVDSQVTMMFWYRQQPGQSLTLIATANQGSEATYESGFVIDKFPISRPNLTFSTLTVSNMSPEDSSIYLCSVELGIGYTFGSGTRLTVV.

The V call is TRBV5-1, the J call TRBJ2-7, with D possibly TRBD1 on 5 matching bases. The germline V gene encodes CDR1 SGHRS and CDR2 YFSETQ. The germline V and J ends were trimmed by 0 bases and 2 bases, with 15 bases remaining between them. The CDR3 contains 16 residues. The CDR3 is CASSLDPGIGPYEQYF. CDR3 coding DNA: TGCGCCAGCAGCTTGGACCCAGGGATCGGGCCCTACGAGCAGTACTTC.

The chain links TRBV19 to TRBJ2-3; 9 bases agree with TRBD2. The CDR3 is made up of 16 amino acids. V was pared by 1 base and J by 5 bases, with 7 bases of the junction left unmatched. Looked up from germline, CDR1 is LNHDA and CDR2 is SQIVND (reference sequence). This chain's CDR3 is CASSIVAGAVVDTQYF. The CDR3 nucleotides are TGTGCCAGTAGTATAGTAGCGGGGGCAGTGGTAGATACGCAGTATTTT.

The V and J genes are TRBV11-2 and TRBJ2-3; 9 bases fit TRBD2. This CDR3 has 16 residues. V lost 2 bases and J lost 0; bases outside the gene matches: 3. CDR1 SGHAT and CDR2 FQNNGV come from the germline V gene. The CDR3 DNA follows: TGTGCCAGCAGCTTACAGCTAGCGGGAAGCACAGATACGCAGTATTTT. Translation: CASSLQLAGSTDTQYF.